The 5 T cell receptor beta chains presented below share a single source sample, sequenced in a study of regulatory T cells in long-lasting Graves disease. As to time point: newly diagnosed GD, antithyroid drugs for less than 3 months. RNA extracted from PBMCs served as the sequencing template. TCR beta libraries were built with iRepertoire HTBI primers and Arm-PCR of CDR3 regions. TCRdb fed the multiplex PCR reads into MiXCR, producing one record per CDR3 protein. The sample holds about 440,000 distinct CDR3 sequences; about 15% are singletons and the top ten take roughly 17%. Separately, the same data were catalogued under a study of T cells in Graves' hyperthyroidism and ophthalmopathy.

The sample was peripheral blood mononuclear cells (PBMCs), taken at new diagnosis, from a patient treated with antithyroid drugs. Receptors were obtained from a woman aged 25 to 39 with Graves disease.

This clonotype has ten or more counts. The V gene is TRBV20-1, the J gene TRBJ2-1; D possibly corresponds to TRBD2 (6 bases). Trimming left V 5 bases short and J 4 bases short, with 12 bases between. The CDR3 runs to 13 residues. Germline V gene sequence: CDR1 DFQATT, CDR2 SNEGSKA (reference sequence). Here the CDR3 DNA reads TGCAGTGCTGAAGGGACTCGATACAATGAGCAGTTCTTC. This sequence encodes CSAEGTRYNEQFF.

This clonotype was recorded at least ten times. This rearrangement joins TRBV20-1 to TRBJ2-3; either TRBD1 or TRBD2 may fit D (5 bases each). V was trimmed by 2 bases and J by 0 bases, leaving 15 bases between them. Germline V gene sequence: CDR1 DFQATT, CDR2 SNEGSKA (reference sequence). This CDR3 is built from 16 residues. The CDR3 is CSARSNSGSSTDTQYF. In DNA form, the CDR3 reads TGCAGTGCTAGATCGAACTCAGGGAGCAGCACAGATACGCAGTATTTT.

This clonotype showed up many times. The chain links TRBV7-2 to TRBJ2-7; no definite D call. The CDR3 has 14 residues. Trimming pared 2 bases from V and 3 bases from J, leaving 11 bases between. The germline V gene has CDR1 SGHTA and CDR2 FQGNSA. Here the CDR3 reads CASSLPDSGYEQYF. The CDR3 DNA is TGTGCCAGCAGCTTACCAGACTCGGGCTACGAGCAGTACTTC.

The chain recombines TRBV9 with TRBJ2-7; D not certain. This CDR3 region has 16 residues. Trimming removed 0 bases from V and 3 bases from J, with 16 bases in between. In germline, CDR1 is SGDLS, CDR2 YYNGEE. The CDR3 DNA follows: TGTGCCAGCAGCGTAGAGGGTGGGGTCCGAATCTACGAGCAGTACTTC. This gives the protein CASSVEGGVRIYEQYF.

J is TRBJ2-1 and V is TRBV19; a weak D match, TRBD2 (5 bases). The CDR3 has 16 amino acids. The V and J ends lost 6 bases and 4 bases respectively, with 19 bases between them. CDR1 and CDR2 (germline): LNHDA, SQIVND (reference sequence). The CDR3, as DNA: TGTGCCAGTAGCCCTTGGTGGGAGTCGGGTTACAATGAGCAGTTCTTC. This translates into CASSPWWESGYNEQFF.